This paragraph reports one T cell receptor beta chain. Its antigen is unknown. CDR3 length equals 15 residues. Germline assignment: CDR1 SGDLS and CDR2 YYNGEE. V was clipped by 2 bases and J by 11 bases, with 22 bases between them. With duration under 3 months, ophthalmopathy was active: Clinical Activity Score at least 3, NOSPECS at least 4. It was approximately 9.7 ml of fresh peripheral blood that supplied the PBMCs. TCR beta CDR3 regions were amplified from RNA. Researchers ran a first-round RT-PCR on the TCR CDR3 using the HTBI primer set. TCRdb redid the calling of the multiplex PCR reads with MiXCR, one entry per CDR3 protein. The sample shows around 530,000 distinct CDR3 sequences, 17% of them seen only once. This sample stems from a study of T cells in Graves' hyperthyroidism and ophthalmopathy. The study, taken as a whole, reports: In simple terms, a model built on 13 V-J features told ophthalmopathy apart from stable hyperthyroidism.

Sequencing input: blood. The source is a woman younger than 30 with Graves' ophthalmopathy. The rearrangement links TRBV9 to TRBJ1-1; possible D gene TRBD1, 5 bases. CDR3 amino acids: CASSVEGQGQREAFF. The DNA of the CDR3 is TGTGCCAGCAGCGTGGAAGGACAAGGGCAACGAGAGGCTTTCTTT.